This entry lists 6 T cell receptor beta chains sequenced from one sample in a study of T cells after yellow fever vaccination. Each CDR3 protein gets one entry after TCRdb re-called the 5' RACE reads with MiXCR. The sample lists almost 600,000 distinct CDR3 sequences; approximately 15% were seen once. Sequencing used PBMCs, obtained on the day of the yellow fever booster vaccination. The receptors shown here come from a man aged 25 to 45 who received the YFV17D yellow fever vaccine.

There are a few counts of this clonotype. CDR3 sequence: CASSFQTMGAGIEKLFF. CDR3 DNA: TGTGCCAGCAGCTTTCAGACCATGGGGGCGGGAATTGAAAAACTGTTTTTT. The chain uses TRBV7-2 and TRBJ1-4; D is possibly TRBD1 (6 bases). The CDR3 loop spans 17 amino acids. Trimming shortened V by 3 bases and J by 7 bases, and 21 bases separated the two germline ends. Germline lookup yields CDR1 SGHTA and CDR2 FQGNSA.

This clonotype was counted between two and nine times. The chain combines TRBV5-1 with TRBJ1-4; D is perhaps TRBD1 (5 bases). Germline CDR1 reads SGHRS; CDR2 reads YFSETQ. The CDR3 covers 15 residues. V lost 3 bases and J lost 6, with 15 bases in between. The CDR3 region is CASSYNRRLDEKLFF. The CDR3 coding sequence is TGCGCCAGCAGCTACAACAGGCGATTAGATGAAAAACTGTTTTTT.

This clonotype was counted between two and nine times. The chain uses TRBV5-1 and TRBJ2-5; perhaps TRBD2 as D (6 bases). The CDR3 is 16 amino acids. The ends were cut back, 0 bases at V and 2 bases at J, with 14 bases in the middle. Germline-derived CDR1 and CDR2 are SGHRS and YFSETQ. The CDR3 protein is CASSLVGAAGQETQYF. The CDR3 bases are TGCGCCAGCAGCTTGGTTGGGGCCGCGGGACAAGAGACCCAGTACTTC.

The rearrangement links TRBV20-1 to TRBJ2-5, with D tentatively TRBD2 (6 bases). V was trimmed by 4 bases and J by 0 bases, leaving 9 bases between them. CDR3 length: 13 amino acids. Germline loops: CDR1 DFQATT, CDR2 SNEGSKA (reference sequence). The chain's CDR3 is CSATLADQETQYF. The DNA for the CDR3 is TGCAGTGCTACACTAGCAGACCAAGAGACCCAGTACTTC.

This clonotype has at least ten counts. CDR3 DNA sequence: TGTGCCAGCTGGGCCGACCGCGGGGAGCTGTTTTTT. Protein product: CASWADRGELFF. This chain links TRBV12-3 or TRBV12-4 with TRBJ2-2; unclear D gene. The CDR3 contains 12 residues. The V end lost 8 bases, the J end lost 7 bases, and 11 bases lay between the germline ends.

In its sample, this clonotype was seen a few times. V gene TRBV9 combines with J gene TRBJ2-1; 14 bases align to TRBD2. This CDR3 is 16 amino acids long. The V gene end was trimmed by 2 bases and the J gene end by 8 bases; junction bases not matched to a gene: 6. CDR1 is SGDLS and CDR2 is YYNGEE in the germline V gene. The CDR3 coding sequence is TGTGCCAGCAGCGTCGGACTAGCGGGAGGTGGTTATGAGCAGTTCTTC. Its translation is CASSVGLAGGGYEQFF. Filled out from reference TRBV9 and TRBJ2-1, the complete variable domain reads DSGVTQTPKHLITATGQRVTLRCSPRSGDLSVYWYQQSLDQGLQFLIQYYNGEERAKGNILERFSAQQFPDLHSELNLSSLELGDSALYFCASSVGLAGGGYEQFFGPGTRLTVL.